Shown below are 11 T cell receptor beta chains from a single sample sequenced in a study of graft-versus-host responses after intestinal transplantation. Using immunoSEQ multiplex PCR, the repertoire was profiled, and TCRdb retains in-frame clones only, with some absent. There are about 78,000 clones in the sample; around 90% occur only once, and less than 5% lies in the top ten. Which antigens these TCRs recognize remains unknown. Sequenced here: unstimulated CD8+ T cells sorted from spleen or lymph node cells, sampled before transplant. All receptors derive from a human donor who was the organ donor for an intestinal transplant.

The chain recombines TRBV6-4 with TRBJ2-3; possible D gene TRBD1, 5 bases. Between the trimmed V and J ends, which lost 6 bases and 1 base, there was a span of 11 bases. CDR3 size: 14 residues. CDR1 and CDR2 (germline): MRHNA, SNTAGT. DNA for the CDR3: TGTGCCAGCAGCCGGACACCTGGCACAGATACGCAGTATTTT. Protein product: CASSRTPGTDTQYF.

This clone was counted a few times. The chain has TRBV29-1 and TRBJ1-1; 7 bases map to TRBD1. CDR3 length equals 11 residues. Germline V gives CDR1 SQVTM, CDR2 ANQGSEA. Trimming took 5 bases from V and 5 from J; bases not matched to a gene: 2. CDR3: CSVPQGTEAFF. The CDR3 DNA reads as TGCAGCGTTCCACAGGGGACTGAAGCTTTCTTT.

The chain couples TRBV6-4 to TRBJ1-2; D gene ambiguous. Germline V gene lookup returns CDR1 MRHNA and CDR2 SNTAGT. Between the trimmed V and J ends, which lost 0 bases and 1 base, there was a span of 3 bases. The CDR3 sequence is 13 residues long. The CDR3 is CASSDSSNYGYTF. For the CDR3, the DNA is TGTGCCAGCAGTGACTCTAGTAACTATGGCTACACCTTC.

This clone has just a few counts. Other nucleotide sequences from this sample produce the same CDR3. J is TRBJ2-3 and V is TRBV6-4, with 8 bases matching TRBD1. J gave up 0 bases and V 2 bases, and 1 base lay outside the gene matches. Looked up from germline, CDR1 is MRHNA and CDR2 is SNTAGT. The CDR3 runs 15 residues. The chain's CDR3 is CASSDGTGSTDTQYF. In DNA form, the CDR3 reads TGTGCCAGCAGTGACGGGACAGGAAGCACAGATACGCAGTATTTT.

This chain connects TRBV15 to TRBJ2-3; D uncertain. Germline V CDR1 and CDR2: LNHNV, YYDKDF (reference sequence). This CDR3 contains 14 residues. The ends were cut back, 1 base at V and 0 bases at J, with 5 bases in the middle. CDR3 amino acids: CATSRVSSTDTQYF. The DNA of the CDR3 is TGTGCCACCAGCAGAGTCAGTAGCACAGATACGCAGTATTTT.

Only one count was recorded for this clone. In DNA form, the CDR3 reads TGCGCCAGCAGCGGTAGGGGGAACACTGAAGCTTTCTTT. Translation: CASSGRGNTEAFF. The chain is built from TRBV5-1 and TRBJ1-1, with D possibly being TRBD1 (5 bases). This CDR3 comprises 13 residues. V lost 4 bases and J 1 base, leaving 8 bases between the germline ends. Germline loops: CDR1 SGHRS, CDR2 YFSETQ.

The J gene is TRBJ1-1, the V gene TRBV19; 10 positions agree with TRBD1. V was pared by 4 bases and J by 6 bases, with 5 bases of the junction left unmatched. The CDR3 totals 14 residues. Germline V gene sequence: CDR1 LNHDA, CDR2 SQIVND (reference sequence). CDR3 bases: TGTGCCAGTAGTAGGGGGACAGGGGTACCTGAAGCTTTCTTT. This translates into CASSRGTGVPEAFF.

This clone was counted only a few times. The chain has TRBV21-1 and TRBJ2-7; TRBD1 reflects the table's D call only, with no check against the DNA. TRBV21-1 is deemed a pseudogene. CDR3 size: 18 residues. The CDR3 DNA follows: TGTGCCAGCAGCAAAGACGGGGACAGGGGGCCGTCCGCCGACGAGCAGTACGTC. It encodes CASSKDGDRGPSADEQYV.

V is TRBV27 and J is TRBJ2-7; 7 bases match TRBD2. The CDR3 has 13 residues. Germline lookup yields CDR1 MNHEY and CDR2 SMNVEV (reference sequence). J lost 6 bases, V lost 6 bases, and 8 bases had no gene match. The CDR3 region is CASSPLGGSEQYV. In DNA form, the CDR3 reads TGTGCCAGCAGCCCCCTGGGGGGGAGCGAGCAGTACGTC.

The J gene is TRBJ1-1, the V gene TRBV9; D gene uncertain. The CDR3 sequence is 14 residues long. The V end was cut by 3 bases, the J end by 4 bases, with 13 bases between. Germline CDR1 SGDLS, CDR2 YYNGEE. The CDR3 loop reads CASSAGPSATEAFF. The CDR3 bases are TGTGCCAGCAGCGCTGGGCCGTCGGCCACTGAAGCTTTCTTT.

J is TRBJ1-2 and V is TRBV28; 7 nucleotides align to TRBD1. The CDR3 loop spans 16 amino acids. Trimming removed 3 bases from V and 6 bases from J; junction bases left unmatched: 13. Germline V CDR1 and CDR2: MDHEN, SYDVKM. CDR3 sequence (DNA): TGTGCCAGCAGTTTCCTTCCGGGACAGAACGGGAATGGCTACACCTTC. Its translation is CASSFLPGQNGNGYTF.